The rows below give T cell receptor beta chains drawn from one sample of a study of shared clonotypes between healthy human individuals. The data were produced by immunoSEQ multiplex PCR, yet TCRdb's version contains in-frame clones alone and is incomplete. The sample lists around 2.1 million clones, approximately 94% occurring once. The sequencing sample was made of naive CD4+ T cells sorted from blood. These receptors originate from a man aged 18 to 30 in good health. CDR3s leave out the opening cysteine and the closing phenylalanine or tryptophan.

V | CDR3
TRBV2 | ASRWDIPTEAF
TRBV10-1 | ASISDRYSYEQY
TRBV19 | ASSIGSAGQPQH
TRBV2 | ASSEDLGRTPLH
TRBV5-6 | ASSLYRNTIY
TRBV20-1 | SAGDDYGYT
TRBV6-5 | ASSTNSPLH
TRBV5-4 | ASSLDPRETQY
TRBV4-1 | ASSHPGPTNTEAF
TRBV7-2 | ASSLLEIAKNIQY
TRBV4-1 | ASRNRGQSYGYT
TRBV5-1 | ASSLEGATNEKLF
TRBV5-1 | ASSPRQGGTLSEAF
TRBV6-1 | ASNRETGNTEAF